The subject of this entry is one T cell receptor beta chain. Its antigen remains unidentified. Trimming took off 6 bases at V and 1 base at J, with 9 bases between the two ends. The germline gives CDR1 MNHNS, CDR2 SASEGT. This CDR3 contains 13 residues. This entry belongs to a study of identical twins. General study points: Analyses of zero insertions could, in part, be confounded by invariant MAIT and iNKT cells. Rather than following the same donors, the conclusions depended on cross-sectional statistical analysis. Alpha sequences out of frame and shared by twins had excess low generation probability.

Unique molecular identifiers were present on cDNA, and template switching added a universal primer site. TCRdb fed the 5' RACE reads into MiXCR, producing one record per CDR3 protein. The sample yields 690,000 or so distinct CDR3 sequences, under 9% seen once. These same data were also listed under a study on yellow fever vaccine responses in identical twins.

The V and J genes are TRBV6-1 and TRBJ1-1; D not certain. The sample taken for sequencing was PBMCs. The sequence derives from a woman aged 18-29 years in good health. The CDR3 nucleotides read TGTGCCAGCAGCCCCACGAGGAACACTGAAGCTTTCTTT. Protein: CASSPTRNTEAFF.